The 21 T cell receptor beta chains given below trace back to one sample, sequenced in a study of T cells in Graves' hyperthyroidism and ophthalmopathy. Amplification of TCR beta CDR3 regions used RNA as the template. The HTBI primer set drove a first-round RT-PCR of the TCR CDR3. Via MiXCR, TCRdb re-called the multiplex PCR reads, giving one row per CDR3 protein. The sample carries hundreds of thousands of distinct CDR3 sequences, just under 20% recorded once. Material: blood. The receptor source for this set is a man aged 40-55 years with Graves' ophthalmopathy.

This chain connects TRBV20-1 to TRBJ1-5; D possibly corresponds to TRBD1 (5 bases). The CDR3 sequence is 14 residues long. The germline gives CDR1 DFQATT, CDR2 SNEGSKA (reference sequence). V dropped 2 bases and J dropped 3 bases, with 11 bases sitting between them. The CDR3 is CSARIGASNQPQHF. The CDR3 DNA is TGCAGTGCTAGAATCGGGGCGTCCAATCAGCCCCAGCATTTT.

The chain carries TRBV3-1 and TRBJ2-5; D is possibly TRBD1 (5 bases). The germline gives CDR1 LGHDT, CDR2 YNNKEL (reference sequence). There are 14 residues in the CDR3. The ends were cut back, 2 bases at V and 2 bases at J, with 9 bases in the middle. CDR3 DNA: TGTGCCAGCAGCCAATCAGGGAATCAAGAGACCCAGTACTTC. Protein: CASSQSGNQETQYF.

The chain is built from TRBV6-2 or TRBV6-3 and TRBJ2-7; no clear D. Germline assignment: CDR1 MNHEY and CDR2 SVGEGT. Trimming pared 3 bases from V and 4 bases from J, leaving 7 bases between. CDR3 size: 12 residues. The CDR3 DNA follows: TGTGCCAGCAGTTATTTCTTATACGAGCAGTACTTC. Translated: CASSYFLYEQYF.

This rearrangement joins TRBV28 to TRBJ1-3; D perhaps matches TRBD1 (5 bases). This CDR3 spans 15 amino acids. Germline-derived CDR1 and CDR2 are MDHEN and SYDVKM. V shed 6 bases and J shed 6 bases, with 18 bases lying between them. The CDR3 region is CASSTAGGGENTIYF. In nucleotides, the CDR3 is TGTGCCAGCAGCACCGCCGGGGGAGGAGAAAACACCATATATTTT. Based on the CDR3 plus reference TRBV28 and TRBJ1-3, the full variable domain is DVKVTQSSRYLVKRTGEKVFLECVQDMDHENMFWYRQDPGLGLRLIYFSYDVKMKEKGDIPEGYSVSREKKERFSLILESASTNQTSMYLCASSTAGGGENTIYFGEGSWLTVV.

This clonotype was seen many times. This chain joins TRBV10-3 and TRBJ1-1; 8 bases line up with TRBD1. In germline, CDR1 is ENHRY, CDR2 SYGVKD. CDR3 length: 13 residues. V lost 6 bases and J lost 5; bases outside the gene matches: 5. In nucleotides, the CDR3 is TGTGCCATCAGGGACAGGGAGGCGACTGAAGCTTTCTTT. This codes for CAIRDREATEAFF.

On this clonotype: A much more abundant neighbour one base away suggests this may be a read error. The CDR3 nucleotides read TGTGCCAGCAGGCCCCTAGGAGCGGGATTATCCTACGAGCAGTACTTC. It encodes CASRPLGAGLSYEQYF. The chain is built from TRBV28 and TRBJ2-7; TRBD2 matches at 7 bases. V lost 6 bases and J lost 1; bases outside the gene matches: 12. The germline V gene encodes CDR1 MDHEN and CDR2 SYDVKM. This CDR3 is 16 amino acids long.

The rearrangement joins TRBV5-1 to TRBJ2-1; 10 nucleotides align to TRBD2. Germline V CDR1 and CDR2: SGHRS, YFSETQ. The CDR3 contains 14 residues. Trimming cost V 6 bases and J 10 bases; bases outside gene matches: 10. The CDR3 DNA reads as TGCGCCAGCACCCCCTTTGATAGCGGGAGGGAGCAGTTCTTC. It codes for CASTPFDSGREQFF.

This clonotype showed up just a few times. The V call is TRBV12-3 or TRBV12-4, the J call TRBJ2-1; D gene unclear. The CDR3 contains 14 residues. V dropped 3 bases and J dropped 5 bases, with 11 bases sitting between them. This CDR3 reads CASSFSVLNNEQFF. CDR3 DNA sequence: TGTGCCAGCAGTTTTTCGGTTTTAAACAATGAGCAGTTCTTC.

This clonotype has a count of ten or more. This chain joins TRBV6-2 or TRBV6-3 and TRBJ2-1; 7 nucleotides align to TRBD2. The CDR3 is 16 amino acids. Per germline, CDR1 MNHEY and CDR2 SVGEGT. V shed 0 bases and J 6 bases; nucleotides not matched to a gene: 8. The CDR3 is CASSYSRDYPFNEQFF. CDR3 DNA: TGTGCCAGCAGTTACTCCCGGGACTACCCCTTCAATGAGCAGTTCTTC.

The J gene is TRBJ2-1, the V gene TRBV6-1; D gene uncertain. V was cut by 8 bases and J by 3 bases, with 8 bases left in between. Per the germline V gene, CDR1 is MNHNS and CDR2 is SASEGT. The CDR3 covers 12 residues. CDR3 in amino acids: CASPGRYNEQFF. In DNA form, the CDR3 reads TGTGCCAGCCCCGGACGCTACAATGAGCAGTTCTTC.

This clonotype appeared many times. The V call is TRBV28, the J call TRBJ1-1, with D tentatively TRBD1 (6 bases). V was cut by 7 bases and J by 0 bases, with 12 bases left in between. The germline V gene has CDR1 MDHEN and CDR2 SYDVKM. The CDR3 runs 14 residues. The CDR3 DNA is TGTGCCAGCACCACTACAGGGATGAACACTGAAGCTTTCTTT. This encodes CASTTTGMNTEAFF.

This clonotype was counted between two and nine times. V is TRBV5-1 and J is TRBJ1-4, with a tentative D call TRBD1 (5 bases). The V end was cut by 1 base, the J end by 4 bases, with 14 bases between. Germline values: CDR1 SGHRS, CDR2 YFSETQ. The CDR3 runs 16 residues. For the CDR3, the DNA is TGCGCCAGCAGCTTGTCCCCGGGACGGAGTAATGAAAAACTGTTTTTT. Its protein is CASSLSPGRSNEKLFF.

The rearrangement joins TRBV6-7 to TRBJ2-1, with D hard to call. TRBV6-7 is an ORF, with its function uncertain. CDR3 length: 12 residues. Trimming left V 5 bases short and J 12 bases short, with 14 bases between. This CDR3 reads CASSGSIEWQFF. CDR3 DNA: TGTGCCAGCAGTGGATCCATTGAGTGGCAGTTCTTC.

This clonotype appeared many times. This chain connects TRBV20-1 to TRBJ2-3, with TRBD2 identical over 7 bases. The CDR3 contains 14 residues. The V gene end was trimmed by 1 base and the J gene end by 3 bases; junction bases not matched to a gene: 4. Germline lookup yields CDR1 DFQATT and CDR2 SNEGSKA (reference sequence). CDR3 region: CSARVASGTDTQYF. The CDR3 DNA is TGCAGTGCTAGAGTCGCTAGCGGTACAGATACGCAGTATTTT.

This clonotype was seen a few times. V and J are TRBV6-1 and TRBJ2-7; TRBD2 aligns across 7 bases. Trimming took 6 bases from V and 4 from J; bases not matched to a gene: 9. The CDR3 extends over 14 amino acids. Germline V gene lookup returns CDR1 MNHNS and CDR2 SASEGT. The CDR3 coding sequence is TGTGCCAGCAGACACGGGACTAAATTTTACGAGCAGTACTTC. The encoded protein is CASRHGTKFYEQYF.

The J gene is TRBJ1-1, the V gene TRBV7-9; a possible D gene is TRBD1 (5 bases). V dropped 5 bases and J dropped 7 bases, with 17 bases sitting between them. The CDR3 loop spans 14 amino acids. Per the germline V gene, CDR1 is SEHNR and CDR2 is FQNEAQ (reference sequence). The CDR3 DNA reads TGTGCCAGCAGCCCTGGGAAGGGGACTCTTGAAGCTTTCTTT. Protein product: CASSPGKGTLEAFF.

The chain employs TRBV7-9 and TRBJ2-1, with 11 bases aligning to TRBD2. V gave up 6 bases and J gave up 7 bases; unmatched junction bases: 11. The CDR3 consists of 16 residues. Germline V lookup: CDR1 SEHNR, CDR2 FQNEAQ (reference sequence). In nucleotides, the CDR3 is TGTGCCAGCAGGTCTAGCGGGAGGTTCGGAGGTAATGAGCAGTTCTTC. Amino acids: CASRSSGRFGGNEQFF.

This clonotype was seen ten or more times. The J gene is TRBJ1-2, the V gene TRBV6-1, with D tentatively TRBD1 (6 bases). This CDR3 region has 15 residues. The V gene lost 6 bases and the J gene lost 4 bases, with 18 bases spanning the gap. Germline CDR1 MNHNS, CDR2 SASEGT. CDR3 DNA: TGTGCCAGCAGCACCGGGGGGGCATGGGGCTATGGCTACACCTTC. As protein: CASSTGGAWGYGYTF.

This clonotype has just a few counts. V and J are TRBV4-1 and TRBJ2-7; no definite D call. Germline lookup yields CDR1 MGHRA and CDR2 YSYEKL. Trimming cost V 8 bases and J 0 bases, with 11 bases left between them. The CDR3 length is 13 residues. For the CDR3, the DNA is TGCGCCAGCGGATCTCCGAGCTCCTACGAGCAGTACTTC. Translating it yields CASGSPSSYEQYF.

This clonotype showed up many times. This chain uses TRBV18 with TRBJ1-5; D may be TRBD1 (5 bases). This CDR3 is 15 amino acids long. The germline V gene encodes CDR1 KGHSH and CDR2 LQKENI. Trimming removed 0 bases from V and 1 base from J, with 7 bases in between. In DNA form, the CDR3 reads TGTGCCAGCTCACCACCGGGGGACAGCAATCAGCCCCAGCATTTT. Its protein is CASSPPGDSNQPQHF.

This clonotype was seen a handful of times. V and J are TRBV30 and TRBJ1-3; D uncertain. Between the trimmed V and J ends, which lost 4 bases and 1 base, there was a span of 8 bases. The CDR3 is made up of 13 amino acids. Per the germline V gene, CDR1 is GTSNPN and CDR2 is SVGIG (reference sequence). The CDR3 DNA follows: TGTGCCTGGAAGTCCGTTTCTGGAAACACCATATATTTT. Translated: CAWKSVSGNTIYF.